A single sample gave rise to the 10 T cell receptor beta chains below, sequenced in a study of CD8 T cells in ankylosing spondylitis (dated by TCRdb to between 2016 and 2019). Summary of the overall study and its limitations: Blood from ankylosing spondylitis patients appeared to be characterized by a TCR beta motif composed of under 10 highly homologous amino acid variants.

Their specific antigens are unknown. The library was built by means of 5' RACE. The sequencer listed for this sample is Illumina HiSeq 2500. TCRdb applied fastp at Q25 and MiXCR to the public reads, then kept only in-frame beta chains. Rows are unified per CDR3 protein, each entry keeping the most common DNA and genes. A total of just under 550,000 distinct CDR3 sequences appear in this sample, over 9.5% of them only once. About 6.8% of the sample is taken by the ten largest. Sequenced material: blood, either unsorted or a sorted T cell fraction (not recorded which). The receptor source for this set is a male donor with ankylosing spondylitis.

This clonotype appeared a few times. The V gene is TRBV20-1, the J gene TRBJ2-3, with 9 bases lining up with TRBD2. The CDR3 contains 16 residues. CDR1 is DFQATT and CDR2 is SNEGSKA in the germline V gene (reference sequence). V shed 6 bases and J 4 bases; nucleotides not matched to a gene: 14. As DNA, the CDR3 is TGCAGTGCGCCGACTATGGCGGGAGGGCGGCCAGATACGCAGTATTTT. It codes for CSAPTMAGGRPDTQYF.

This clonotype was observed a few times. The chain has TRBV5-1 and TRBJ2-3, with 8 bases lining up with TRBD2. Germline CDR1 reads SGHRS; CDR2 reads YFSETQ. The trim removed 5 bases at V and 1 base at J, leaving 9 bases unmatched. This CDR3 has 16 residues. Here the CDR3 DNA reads TGCGCCAGCAGTCCTAGCGGGCCCGGGGGCACAGATACGCAGTATTTT. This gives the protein CASSPSGPGGTDTQYF. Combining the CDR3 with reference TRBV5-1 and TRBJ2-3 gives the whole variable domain KAGVTQTPRYLIKTRGQQVTLSCSPISGHRSVSWYQQTPGQGLQFLFEYFSETQRNKGNFPGRFSGRQFSNSRSEMNVSTLELGDSALYLCASSPSGPGGTDTQYFGPGTRLTVL.

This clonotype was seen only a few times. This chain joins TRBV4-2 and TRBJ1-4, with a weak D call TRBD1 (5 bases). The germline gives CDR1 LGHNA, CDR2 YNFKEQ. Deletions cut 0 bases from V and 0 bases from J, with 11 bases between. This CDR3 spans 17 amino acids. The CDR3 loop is CASSQENRPATNEKLFF. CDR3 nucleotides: TGTGCCAGCAGCCAAGAAAACAGGCCTGCAACTAATGAAAAACTGTTTTTT.

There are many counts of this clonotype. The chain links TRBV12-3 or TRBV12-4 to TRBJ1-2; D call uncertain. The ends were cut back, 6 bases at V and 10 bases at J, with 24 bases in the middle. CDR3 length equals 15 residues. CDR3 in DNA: TGTGCCAGCAGGCCTCCCTCCGGGCCTACCAGCGTCTACACCTTC. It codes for CASRPPSGPTSVYTF.

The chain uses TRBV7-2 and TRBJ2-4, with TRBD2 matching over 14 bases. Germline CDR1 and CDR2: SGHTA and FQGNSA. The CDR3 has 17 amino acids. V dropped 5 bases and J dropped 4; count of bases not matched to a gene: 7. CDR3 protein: CASSPRLAGGMKNIQYF. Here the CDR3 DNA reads TGTGCCAGCAGCCCCCGACTAGCGGGAGGGATGAAAAACATTCAGTACTTC. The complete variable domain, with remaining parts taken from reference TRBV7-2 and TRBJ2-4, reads GAGVSQSPSNKVTEKGKDVELRCDPISGHTALYWYRQSLGQGLEFLIYFQGNSAPDKSGLPSDRFSAERTGGSVSTLTIQRTQQEDSAVYLCASSPRLAGGMKNIQYFGAGTRLSVL.

CDR3 region: CASSLGPTGRSYNSPLHF. The CDR3 DNA reads as TGTGCCAGCAGTTTGGGTCCAACAGGGAGGTCCTATAATTCACCCCTCCACTTT. The V and J genes are TRBV12-3 or TRBV12-4 and TRBJ1-6; D perhaps matches TRBD1 (6 bases). V was trimmed by 3 bases and J by 1 base, leaving 16 bases between them. The CDR3 has 18 residues.

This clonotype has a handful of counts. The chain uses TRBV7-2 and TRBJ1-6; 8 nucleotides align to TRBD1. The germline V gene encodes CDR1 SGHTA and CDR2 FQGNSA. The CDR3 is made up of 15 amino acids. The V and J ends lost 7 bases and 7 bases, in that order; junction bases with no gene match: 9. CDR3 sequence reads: CASIQGAERNSPLHF. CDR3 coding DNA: TGTGCCAGCATCCAGGGGGCTGAGCGGAATTCACCCCTCCACTTT.

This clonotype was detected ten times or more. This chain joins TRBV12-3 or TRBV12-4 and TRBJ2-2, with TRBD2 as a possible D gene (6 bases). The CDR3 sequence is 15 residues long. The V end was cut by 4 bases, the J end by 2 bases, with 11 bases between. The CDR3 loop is CASSSDSGNTGELFF. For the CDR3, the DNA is TGTGCCAGCAGTTCGGATAGCGGAAACACCGGGGAGCTGTTTTTT.

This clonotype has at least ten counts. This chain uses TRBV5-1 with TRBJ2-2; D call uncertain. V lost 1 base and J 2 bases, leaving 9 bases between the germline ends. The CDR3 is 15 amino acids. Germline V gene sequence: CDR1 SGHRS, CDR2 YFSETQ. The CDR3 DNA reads TGCGCCAGCAGCTTGATAGCAAGAAACACCGGGGAGCTGTTTTTT. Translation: CASSLIARNTGELFF.

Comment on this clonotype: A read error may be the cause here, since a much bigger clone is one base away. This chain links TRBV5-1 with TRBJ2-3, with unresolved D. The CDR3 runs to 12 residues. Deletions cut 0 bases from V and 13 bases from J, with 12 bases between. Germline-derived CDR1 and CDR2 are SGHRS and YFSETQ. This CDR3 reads CASSLDASIKYF. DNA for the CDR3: TGCGCCAGCAGCTTGGACGCGTCAATAAAGTATTTT.